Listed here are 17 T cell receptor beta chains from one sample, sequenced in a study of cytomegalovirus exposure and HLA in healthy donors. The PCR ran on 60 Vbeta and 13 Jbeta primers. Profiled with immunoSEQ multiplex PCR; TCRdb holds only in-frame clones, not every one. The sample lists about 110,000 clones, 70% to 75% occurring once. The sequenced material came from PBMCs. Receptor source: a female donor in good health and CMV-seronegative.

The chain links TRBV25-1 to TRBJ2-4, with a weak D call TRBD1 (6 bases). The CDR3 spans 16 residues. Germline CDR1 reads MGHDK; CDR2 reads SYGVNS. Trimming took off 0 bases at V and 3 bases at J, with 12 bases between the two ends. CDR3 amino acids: CASSEYVDSGKNIQYF. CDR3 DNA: TGTGCCAGCAGTGAATATGTGGACAGTGGCAAAAACATTCAGTACTTC.

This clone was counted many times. The CDR3 region is CATSRETGTSGNEQFF. DNA of the CDR3: TGTGCCACCAGCAGAGAAACCGGGACTAGCGGAAATGAGCAGTTCTTC. This chain connects TRBV15 to TRBJ2-1, with 11 bases aligning to TRBD2. The CDR3 is 16 residues long. The V gene's germline CDR1 is LNHNV and CDR2 YYDKDF (reference sequence). V shed 0 bases and J 7 bases; nucleotides not matched to a gene: 5.

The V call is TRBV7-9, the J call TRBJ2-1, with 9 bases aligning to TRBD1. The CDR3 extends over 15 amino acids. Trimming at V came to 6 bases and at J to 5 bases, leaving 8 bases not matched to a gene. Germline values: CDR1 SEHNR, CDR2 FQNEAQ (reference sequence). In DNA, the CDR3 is TGTGCCAGCAGTGACCCGGGACAGGGAAACAATGAGCAGTTCTTC. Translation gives CASSDPGQGNNEQFF. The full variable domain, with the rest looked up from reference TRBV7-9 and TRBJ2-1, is DTGVSQNPRHKITKRGQNVTFRCDPISEHNRLYWYRQTLGQGPEFLTYFQNEAQLEKSRLLSDRFSAERPKGSFSTLEIQRTEQGDSAMYLCASSDPGQGNNEQFFGPGTRLTVL.

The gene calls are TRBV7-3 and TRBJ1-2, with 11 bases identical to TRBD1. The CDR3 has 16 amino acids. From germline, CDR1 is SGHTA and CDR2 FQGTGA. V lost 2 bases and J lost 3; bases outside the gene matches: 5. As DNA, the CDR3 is TGTGCCAGCAGCTTAGGGACAGGGGGAGAAGACTATGGCTACACCTTC. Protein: CASSLGTGGEDYGYTF.

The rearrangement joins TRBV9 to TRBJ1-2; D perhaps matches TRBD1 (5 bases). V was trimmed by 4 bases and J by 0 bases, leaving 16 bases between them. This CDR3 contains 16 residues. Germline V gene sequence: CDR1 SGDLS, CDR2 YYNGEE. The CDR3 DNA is TGTGCCAGCAGCAGGGGAACGATAGGAACTAACTATGGCTACACCTTC. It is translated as CASSRGTIGTNYGYTF.

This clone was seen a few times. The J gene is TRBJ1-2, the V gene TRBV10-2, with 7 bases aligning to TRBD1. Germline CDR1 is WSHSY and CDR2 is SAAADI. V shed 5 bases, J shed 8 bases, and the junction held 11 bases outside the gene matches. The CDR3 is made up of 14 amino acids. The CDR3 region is CASSLTGLGGGYTF. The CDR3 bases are TGCGCCAGCAGTCTGACAGGGCTGGGTGGGGGCTACACCTTC.

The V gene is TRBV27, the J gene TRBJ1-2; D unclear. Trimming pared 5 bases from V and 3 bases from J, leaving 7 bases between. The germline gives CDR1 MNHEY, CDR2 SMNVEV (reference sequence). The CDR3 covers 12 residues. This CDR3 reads CASSHRDYGYTF. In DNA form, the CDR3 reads TGTGCCAGCAGTCACCGGGACTATGGCTACACCTTC.

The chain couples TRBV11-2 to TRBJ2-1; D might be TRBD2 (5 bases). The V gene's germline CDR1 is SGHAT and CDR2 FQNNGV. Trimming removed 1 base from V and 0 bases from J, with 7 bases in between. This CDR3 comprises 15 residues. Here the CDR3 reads CASSLASGSYNEQFF. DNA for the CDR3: TGTGCCAGCAGCTTAGCGAGCGGCTCCTACAATGAGCAGTTCTTC.

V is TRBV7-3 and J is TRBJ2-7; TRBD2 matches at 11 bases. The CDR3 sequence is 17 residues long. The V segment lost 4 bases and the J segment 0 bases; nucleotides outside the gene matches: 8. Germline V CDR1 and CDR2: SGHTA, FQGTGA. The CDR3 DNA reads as TGTGCCAGCAGCTCAGGGGGACTAGCGGTATGCTCCTACGAGCAGTACTTC. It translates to CASSSGGLAVCSYEQYF.

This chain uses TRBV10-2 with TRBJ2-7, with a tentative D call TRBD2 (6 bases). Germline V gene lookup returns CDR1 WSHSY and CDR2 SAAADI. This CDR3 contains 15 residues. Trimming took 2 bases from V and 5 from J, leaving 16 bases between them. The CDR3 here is CASSEVRERGHEQYF. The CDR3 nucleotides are TGCGCCAGCAGTGAGGTTCGGGAGAGAGGTCACGAGCAGTACTTC.

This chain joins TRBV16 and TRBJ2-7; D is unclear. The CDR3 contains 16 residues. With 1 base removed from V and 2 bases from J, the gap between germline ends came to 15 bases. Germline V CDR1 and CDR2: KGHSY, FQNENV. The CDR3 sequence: CASSQWPQNPPYEQYF. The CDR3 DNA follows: TGTGCCAGCAGCCAATGGCCCCAAAACCCACCCTACGAGCAGTACTTC.

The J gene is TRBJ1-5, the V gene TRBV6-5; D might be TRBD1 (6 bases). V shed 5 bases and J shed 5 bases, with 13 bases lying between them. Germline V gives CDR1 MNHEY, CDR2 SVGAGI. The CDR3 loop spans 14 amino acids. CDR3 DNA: TGTGCCAGCAGTGCCCAGGGGCGGGATCAGCCCCAGCATTTT. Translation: CASSAQGRDQPQHF.

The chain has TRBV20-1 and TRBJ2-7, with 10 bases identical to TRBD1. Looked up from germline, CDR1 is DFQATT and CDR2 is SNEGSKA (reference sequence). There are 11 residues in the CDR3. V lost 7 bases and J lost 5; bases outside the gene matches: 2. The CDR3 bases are TGCAGTGTTGGACAGGGGGACGAGCAGTACTTC. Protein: CSVGQGDEQYF.

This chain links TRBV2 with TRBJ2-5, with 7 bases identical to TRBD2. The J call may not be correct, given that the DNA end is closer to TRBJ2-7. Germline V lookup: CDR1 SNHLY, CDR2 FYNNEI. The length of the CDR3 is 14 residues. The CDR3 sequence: CASSFSGGPYEQYF. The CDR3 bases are TGTGCCAGCAGTTTTTCGGGAGGACCCTACGAGCAGTACTTC.

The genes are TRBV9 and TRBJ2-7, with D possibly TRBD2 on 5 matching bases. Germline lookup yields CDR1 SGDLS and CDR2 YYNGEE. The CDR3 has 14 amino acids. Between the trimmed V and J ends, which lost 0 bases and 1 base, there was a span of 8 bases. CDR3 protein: CASSVVPGSYEQYF. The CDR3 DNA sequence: TGTGCCAGCAGCGTAGTCCCGGGGTCCTACGAGCAGTACTTC.

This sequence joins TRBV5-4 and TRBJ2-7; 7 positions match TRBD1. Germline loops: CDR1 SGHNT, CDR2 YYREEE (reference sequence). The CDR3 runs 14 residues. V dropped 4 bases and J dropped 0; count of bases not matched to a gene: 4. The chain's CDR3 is CASSDRDSSYEQYF. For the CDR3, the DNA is TGTGCCAGCAGCGACAGGGATAGCTCCTACGAGCAGTACTTC.

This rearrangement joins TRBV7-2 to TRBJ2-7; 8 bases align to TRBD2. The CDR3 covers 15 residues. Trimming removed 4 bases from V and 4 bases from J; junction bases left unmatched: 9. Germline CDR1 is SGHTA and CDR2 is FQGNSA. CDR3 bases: TGTGCCAGCAGCTCCTTAGCGGGACCCCTTTACGAGCAGTACTTC. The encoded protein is CASSSLAGPLYEQYF.